The 28 T cell receptor beta chains presented below share a single source sample, sequenced in a study of blood T cell repertoires in COVID-19 (TCRdb year 2020). The library was made by the immunoSEQ multiplex PCR assay. Here the immuneACCESS table is served through TCRdb, limited to in-frame sequences with V and J called. Missing clones are a known gap in these copies; in checked studies unresolved V genes cover under half, and the rest lacks a known reason. The sample profile shows over 150,000 clones; 84% of them were found once. The top ten clonotypes cover 2.5% to 3% of the sample. Specimen: peripheral blood. The receptors originated from a woman older than 75 with COVID-19, enrolled during active disease.

The rearrangement joins TRBV10-3 to TRBJ2-1; 10 nucleotides line up with TRBD1. J lost 4 bases, V lost 6 bases, and 3 bases had no gene match. The CDR3 has 14 residues. Germline lookup yields CDR1 ENHRY and CDR2 SYGVKD. CDR3 loop: CAISGTGVYNEQFF. The CDR3 DNA sequence: TGTGCCATCAGCGGGACAGGGGTATACAATGAGCAGTTCTTC.

The chain carries TRBV9 and TRBJ1-2; 8 nucleotides align to TRBD1. Germline V gene lookup returns CDR1 SGDLS and CDR2 YYNGEE. The CDR3 length is 13 residues. V was clipped by 3 bases and J by 7 bases; unmatched bases: 5. In DNA, the CDR3 is TGTGCCAGCAGCGCATCTGGACAGGGTGGCTACACCTTC. Translated, it gives CASSASGQGGYTF.

The V call is TRBV19, the J call TRBJ2-5, with 13 nucleotides matching TRBD2. CDR3 size: 15 residues. In germline, CDR1 is LNHDA, CDR2 SQIVND (reference sequence). The V segment lost 9 bases and the J segment 5 bases; nucleotides outside the gene matches: 9. The CDR3 sequence is CASKSGLAGAETQYF. For the CDR3, the DNA is TGTGCCAGCAAATCAGGACTAGCGGGAGCTGAGACCCAGTACTTC.

This chain uses TRBV6-5 with TRBJ2-1; TRBD2 aligns across 7 bases. The junction had 10 bases not matched to a gene; V was cut back by 1 base and J by 10 bases. The germline gives CDR1 MNHEY, CDR2 SVGAGI. The CDR3 extends over 15 amino acids. The CDR3 region is CASSYWAGATDEQFF. CDR3 sequence (DNA): TGTGCCAGCAGTTACTGGGCGGGAGCCACCGACGAGCAGTTCTTC.

The chain recombines TRBV5-1 with TRBJ2-7, with TRBD1 as a possible D gene (6 bases). CDR1 and CDR2 (germline): SGHRS, YFSETQ. V was pared by 4 bases and J by 2 bases, with 16 bases between. CDR3 length: 15 amino acids. DNA for the CDR3: TGCGCCAGCAGCGACCCAACAGGGAAGACCTACGAGCAGTACTTC. Protein product: CASSDPTGKTYEQYF.

There are a few counts of this clone. An end of the junction differs from the germline gene, which may be a read error. V is TRBV2 and J is TRBJ2-7; 7 bases fit TRBD2. Germline lookup yields CDR1 SNHLY and CDR2 FYNNEI. The CDR3 length is 13 residues. CDR3 DNA sequence: TGTGCCAGCAGTGAATATGGAGTAGCGGGCATCCGCTTC. Translated: CASSEYGVAGIRF.

This clone has a single count. The chain combines TRBV2 with TRBJ2-4, with D perhaps TRBD2 (7 bases). Germline loops: CDR1 SNHLY, CDR2 FYNNEI. Trimming took off 6 bases at V and 5 bases at J, with 17 bases between the two ends. CDR3 length: 15 amino acids. DNA of the CDR3: TGTGCCAGCAGGTTTGGGGGGGCGGGAGAAAACATTCAGTACTTC. This translates into CASRFGGAGENIQYF.

The chain couples TRBV18 to TRBJ2-7; D may be TRBD1 (5 bases). Germline lookup yields CDR1 KGHSH and CDR2 LQKENI. CDR3 length: 18 amino acids. V lost 1 base and J lost 3, with 22 bases in between. CDR3: CASSPLLTTQGSIYEQYF. DNA of the CDR3: TGTGCCAGCTCACCACTGTTAACTACCCAGGGATCCATCTACGAGCAGTACTTC.

V usage is TRBV18 and J usage is TRBJ2-1; TRBD1 matches 8 bases. The CDR3 covers 17 residues. CDR1 KGHSH and CDR2 LQKENI come from the germline V gene. V shed 4 bases and J 2 bases; nucleotides not matched to a gene: 10. In DNA form, the CDR3 reads TGTGCCAGCTCACTAAACTACAGGGGGATCACCTACAATGAGCAGTTCTTC. Amino acid sequence: CASSLNYRGITYNEQFF.

V usage is TRBV5-1 and J usage is TRBJ1-5; 11 bases fit TRBD1. J was trimmed by 7 bases and V by 4 bases; bases with no gene match: 4. In germline, CDR1 is SGHRS, CDR2 YFSETQ. The CDR3 has 14 amino acids. CDR3 DNA: TGCGCCAGCAGCCCGGGACAGGGGGGCCAGCCCCAGCATTTT. Its translation: CASSPGQGGQPQHF.

The rearrangement uses TRBV4-1 and TRBJ2-7; 7 bases map to TRBD2. The CDR3 extends over 15 amino acids. The germline V gene has CDR1 MGHRA and CDR2 YSYEKL. The V gene end was trimmed by 0 bases and the J gene end by 2 bases; junction bases not matched to a gene: 4. CDR3 sequence: CASSQEREPPYEQYF. DNA of the CDR3: TGCGCCAGCAGCCAAGAGCGGGAGCCTCCCTACGAGCAGTACTTC.

In nucleotides, the CDR3 is TGTGCCAGCGCCCGAAATAGGGGGCGGGGTATCAAAGCTTTCTTT. Amino acids: CASARNRGRGIKAFF. The gene calls are TRBV7-2 and TRBJ1-1; 7 bases map to TRBD1. Losses at the gene ends were 8 bases for V and 9 bases for J; bases not matched to a gene: 18. Germline-derived CDR1 and CDR2 are SGHTA and FQGNSA. This CDR3 comprises 15 residues.

The chain uses TRBV7-8 and TRBJ2-1, with a weak D call TRBD1 (5 bases). The CDR3 is 16 amino acids. The V and J ends lost 4 bases and 4 bases respectively, with 17 bases between them. Per the germline V gene, CDR1 is SGHVS and CDR2 is FQNEAQ. CDR3 in amino acids: CASSSGRVGKYNEQFF. DNA for the CDR3: TGTGCCAGCAGCTCAGGCAGGGTAGGGAAGTACAATGAGCAGTTCTTC.

The chain links TRBV18 to TRBJ2-2; 14 bases are shared with TRBD2. The germline V gene has CDR1 KGHSH and CDR2 LQKENI. This CDR3 has 20 residues. V lost 0 bases, J lost 6 bases, and 12 bases stayed unmatched. The CDR3 DNA sequence: TGTGCCAGCTCACCACCCCCTGGGACTAGCGGGAGTAGGTTCGCCGGGGAGCTGTTTTTT. It specifies CASSPPPGTSGSRFAGELFF.

Points on this clone: The sample holds other DNA sequences that translate to the same CDR3. The chain carries TRBV27 and TRBJ2-7; tentatively, D is TRBD1 (5 bases). The CDR3 is 14 residues long. V lost 0 bases and J 2 bases, leaving 8 bases between the germline ends. Germline CDR1 and CDR2: MNHEY and SMNVEV (reference sequence). The CDR3 coding sequence is TGTGCCAGCAGTTTATCGAGACAGACCTACGAGCAGTACTTC. It is translated as CASSLSRQTYEQYF.

The rearrangement joins TRBV18 to TRBJ2-1; D uncertain. Trimming pared 5 bases from V and 4 bases from J, leaving 15 bases between. The CDR3 has 15 residues. Germline V lookup: CDR1 KGHSH, CDR2 LQKENI. This chain's CDR3 is CASSGRFTSYNEQFF. DNA of the CDR3: TGTGCCAGCTCAGGTCGATTTACAAGTTACAATGAGCAGTTCTTC.

This clone was seen once. The CDR3 DNA follows: TGTGCCAGCAGCCACGGACTTCCGGGACAGGGAGGGGGCCACTATGGCTACACCTTC. This codes for CASSHGLPGQGGGHYGYTF. The chain joins TRBV3-1 (or the pseudogene TRBV3-2) to TRBJ1-2, with TRBD1 matching over 9 bases. Germline-derived CDR1 and CDR2 are LGHDT and YNNKEL (reference sequence). The V and J ends lost 3 bases and 3 bases, in that order; junction bases with no gene match: 17. This CDR3 contains 19 residues.

The chain combines TRBV2 with TRBJ2-7; 9 bases align to TRBD1. The J segment lost 2 bases and the V segment lost 8 bases, leaving 4 bases of the junction unmatched. CDR1 SNHLY and CDR2 FYNNEI come from the germline V gene. The CDR3 sequence is 13 residues long. The CDR3 is CASAGQGPYEQYF. CDR3 bases: TGTGCCAGCGCGGGACAGGGACCCTACGAGCAGTACTTC.

The V and J genes are TRBV5-1 and TRBJ2-5; 10 bases are a match to TRBD2. V dropped 2 bases and J dropped 3; count of bases not matched to a gene: 4. The length of the CDR3 is 15 residues. Germline CDR1 is SGHRS and CDR2 is YFSETQ. The CDR3 bases are TGCGCCAGCAGCTTCCTCGGGACTAGCGAAGAGACCCAGTACTTC. Its translation: CASSFLGTSEETQYF. The whole variable domain, remainder taken from reference TRBV5-1 and TRBJ2-5, is KAGVTQTPRYLIKTRGQQVTLSCSPISGHRSVSWYQQTPGQGLQFLFEYFSETQRNKGNFPGRFSGRQFSNSRSEMNVSTLELGDSALYLCASSFLGTSEETQYFGPGTRLLVL.

The V call is TRBV6-5, the J call TRBJ2-1, with D unresolved. This CDR3 region has 15 residues. Germline CDR1 is MNHEY and CDR2 is SVGAGI. V lost 6 bases, J lost 0 bases, and 12 bases lay in between. The CDR3 is CASRVQVGSYNEQFF. In nucleotides, the CDR3 is TGTGCCAGCAGAGTCCAGGTAGGCTCCTACAATGAGCAGTTCTTC.

The V and J genes are TRBV18 and TRBJ2-3; 9 bases are shared with TRBD2. Unmatched junction bases numbered 5, after V lost 1 base and J lost 3 bases. CDR1 and CDR2 from the germline V gene are KGHSH and LQKENI. The CDR3 covers 16 residues. The CDR3 reads CASSPLAGVTTDTQYF. CDR3 DNA: TGTGCCAGCTCACCACTAGCGGGAGTAACTACAGATACGCAGTATTTT.

This chain uses TRBV25-1 with TRBJ2-7; 8 bases map to TRBD1. The CDR3 covers 14 residues. Looked up from germline, CDR1 is MGHDK and CDR2 is SYGVNS. V lost 6 bases, J lost 3 bases, and 7 bases stayed unmatched. The chain's CDR3 is CASSPRGLIYEQYF. CDR3 in DNA: TGTGCCAGCAGCCCCAGGGGGCTAATCTACGAGCAGTACTTC.

The chain uses TRBV30 and TRBJ2-7, with a possible D match to TRBD2 (6 bases). Germline loops: CDR1 GTSNPN, CDR2 SVGIG (reference sequence). The CDR3 extends over 12 amino acids. V was shortened by 3 bases and J by 6 bases, with 12 bases between the two germline ends. The CDR3 sequence is CAWSRENREQYF. DNA of the CDR3: TGTGCCTGGAGCCGGGAGAACCGCGAGCAGTACTTC.

The CDR3 protein is CSVYNGGYEQYF. The DNA for the CDR3 is TGCAGCGTTTACAACGGAGGGTACGAGCAGTACTTC. The rearrangement links TRBV29-1 to TRBJ2-7, with a weak D call TRBD2 (6 bases). Deletions cut 5 bases from V and 4 bases from J, with 12 bases between. The CDR3 is 12 amino acids. CDR1 is SQVTM and CDR2 is ANQGSEA in the germline V gene.

About this clone itself: The sample holds other DNA sequences that translate to the same CDR3. The chain couples TRBV6-2 or TRBV6-3 to TRBJ1-2, with TRBD1 matching over 7 bases. CDR1 and CDR2 (germline): MNHEY, SVGEGT. This CDR3 is built from 13 residues. The V segment lost 5 bases and the J segment 7 bases; nucleotides outside the gene matches: 7. As DNA, the CDR3 is TGTGCCAGCAGTCCGACAGGGCTACGTGGCTACACCTTC. Amino acids: CASSPTGLRGYTF.

This chain uses TRBV18 with TRBJ1-2; D perhaps matches TRBD1 (5 bases). V lost 1 base, J lost 8 bases, and 14 bases lay in between. The CDR3 length is 14 residues. The germline gives CDR1 KGHSH, CDR2 LQKENI. The CDR3 spells CASSPLSQGLGYTF. CDR3 bases: TGTGCCAGCTCACCACTCTCTCAGGGTCTGGGCTACACCTTC. Looking up the rest from reference TRBV18 and TRBJ1-2 gives the full variable domain: NAGVMQNPRHLVRRRGQEARLRCSPMKGHSHVYWYRQLPEEGLKFMVYLQKENIIDESGMPKERFSAEFPKEGPSILRIQQVVRGDSAAYFCASSPLSQGLGYTFGSGTRLTVV.

This clone was observed a single time. The V call is TRBV5-1, the J call TRBJ2-3, with 13 bases aligning to TRBD2. CDR3 length: 17 amino acids. The germline V gene has CDR1 SGHRS and CDR2 YFSETQ. The V and J ends lost 4 bases and 4 bases, in that order; junction bases with no gene match: 9. DNA of the CDR3: TGCGCCAGCAGCCGGACTAGCGGGAGCTCGTACGCAGATACGCAGTATTTT. Protein product: CASSRTSGSSYADTQYF.

Here the CDR3 DNA reads TGTGCCAGCAGTACGCCGGGACTACTAAATTCACCCCTCCACTTT. Its protein product is CASSTPGLLNSPLHF. The rearrangement links TRBV27 to TRBJ1-6; weak D call: TRBD1 (5 bases). The CDR3 runs 15 residues. Trimming removed 5 bases at V and 7 bases at J, with 15 bases between. CDR1 and CDR2 (germline): MNHEY, SMNVEV (reference sequence).